This T cell receptor (beta chain) is from a study of T cell responses to AZD1222 COVID-19 vaccine. Study-level findings and limits: Donors were largely white British and mainly female; clonal diversity was possibly underestimated. Recipients of two AZD1222 doses showed rising Spike-specific TCR breadth and depth.

The repertoire was sequenced with immunoSEQ multiplex PCR; TCRdb's copy has only in-frame clones and lacks some. The sample shows roughly 100,000 clones, about 89% of them seen only once. CDR3 length: 15 amino acids. V lost 3 bases and J lost 2, with 14 bases in between. Germline assignment: CDR1 MNHEY and CDR2 SMNVEV (reference sequence). This clone was observed a few times. Its antigen is undetermined. The chain joins TRBV27 to TRBJ2-7; a weak D match, TRBD2 (5 bases). Source: peripheral blood, taken 28 days after the second dose of the MenACWY control vaccine. The source of this sequence is an adult who received the MenACWY meningococcal vaccine as a control. Here the CDR3 DNA reads TGTGCCAGCAGTTTTAGCCTCAGGAGGACCTACGAGCAGTACTTC. Translation gives CASSFSLRRTYEQYF.